The next 12 T cell receptor beta chains were all read from a single sample in a study of T cell changes during pregnancy in multiple sclerosis. Some clones are missing from TCRdb's copy, which holds only in-frame ones; the method was immunoSEQ multiplex PCR. The repertoire holds roughly 40,000 clones, with roughly 90% as singletons. The specimen comprised CD8+ T cells from peripheral blood mononuclear cells, sampled before pregnancy. The receptors originated from a female donor with multiple sclerosis, enrolled in a pregnancy study.

The rearrangement uses TRBV27 and TRBJ2-7; 7 positions match TRBD2. The CDR3 length is 15 residues. From germline, CDR1 is MNHEY and CDR2 SMNVEV (reference sequence). V shed 2 bases and J 0 bases; nucleotides not matched to a gene: 4. CDR3 protein: CASSLTGGRSYEQYF. The CDR3 coding sequence is TGTGCCAGCAGTTTAACGGGAGGACGCTCCTACGAGCAGTACTTC.

The CDR3, as DNA: TGCGCCAGCATCCGGGACACCGGGCGAAGGCCCCAGCATTTT. Protein product: CASIRDTGRRPQHF. This chain uses TRBV4-1 with TRBJ1-5, with D tentatively TRBD1 (6 bases). CDR3 size: 14 residues. V was cut by 7 bases and J by 9 bases, with 19 bases left in between. Germline loops: CDR1 MGHRA, CDR2 YSYEKL.

This clone came up a few times. The chain combines TRBV27 with TRBJ1-2; 8 bases match TRBD1. The V segment lost 6 bases and the J segment 5 bases; nucleotides outside the gene matches: 11. CDR1 is MNHEY, CDR2 SMNVEV, per germline (reference sequence). This CDR3 has 15 amino acids. The CDR3 region is CASRNAGGVGYGYTF. As DNA, the CDR3 is TGTGCCAGCAGGAACGCAGGGGGCGTAGGGTATGGCTACACCTTC.

CDR3 DNA: TGTGCCAGCAGTGACGGGACTACCTACGAGCAGTACTTC. Residues: CASSDGTTYEQYF. The chain is built from TRBV6-1 and TRBJ2-7; 7 bases agree with TRBD2. V lost 3 bases to trimming and J lost 2 bases; unmatched junction nucleotides: 1. CDR3 length equals 13 residues. Germline V gives CDR1 MNHNS, CDR2 SASEGT.

The chain couples TRBV29-1 to TRBJ2-7, with a possible D match to TRBD1 (5 bases). Deletions cut 6 bases from V and 1 base from J, with 10 bases between. The CDR3 has 12 residues. CDR1 is SQVTM, CDR2 ANQGSEA, per germline. CDR3 nucleotide sequence: TGCAGCGTACAGGCTTGGTCCTACGAGCAGTACTTC. This translates into CSVQAWSYEQYF.

This chain connects TRBV28 to TRBJ2-3, with TRBD2 as a possible D gene (6 bases). Between the trimmed V and J ends, which lost 2 bases and 4 bases, there was a span of 13 bases. The CDR3 extends over 15 amino acids. Per the germline V gene, CDR1 is MDHEN and CDR2 is SYDVKM. This CDR3 is CASSLRGSGSDTQYF. CDR3 nucleotide sequence: TGTGCCAGCAGTTTACGAGGGAGCGGGTCAGATACGCAGTATTTT.

This clone was observed once. This chain joins TRBV28 and TRBJ2-7; 7 positions agree with TRBD1. Unmatched junction bases numbered 8, after V lost 4 bases and J lost 2 bases. Germline-derived CDR1 and CDR2 are MDHEN and SYDVKM. The CDR3 runs to 15 residues. CDR3 region: CASSSHSGTAYEQYF. DNA of the CDR3: TGTGCCAGCAGTTCCCATTCCGGGACAGCCTACGAGCAGTACTTC. Variable domain in full (rest from reference TRBV28 and TRBJ2-7): DVKVTQSSRYLVKRTGEKVFLECVQDMDHENMFWYRQDPGLGLRLIYFSYDVKMKEKGDIPEGYSVSREKKERFSLILESASTNQTSMYLCASSSHSGTAYEQYFGPGTRLTVT.

J is TRBJ2-7 and V is TRBV6-5, with 7 bases aligning to TRBD2. The CDR3 runs to 14 residues. Germline V gene sequence: CDR1 MNHEY, CDR2 SVGAGI. The J segment lost 2 bases and the V segment lost 0 bases, leaving 1 base of the junction unmatched. CDR3 loop: CASSYSLAAYEQYF. The CDR3, as DNA: TGTGCCAGCAGTTACTCCCTAGCGGCCTACGAGCAGTACTTC.

CDR3 bases: TGTGCCAGCAGTTACTCGACAGCTGAAGCTTTCTTT. It codes for CASSYSTAEAFF. The chain has TRBV6-6 and TRBJ1-1, with D tentatively TRBD1 (5 bases). The germline CDR1 and CDR2 sequences are MNHNY and SVGAGI (reference sequence). This CDR3 contains 12 residues. Trimming cost V 0 bases and J 6 bases, with 5 bases left between them.

The chain combines TRBV19 with TRBJ2-1; TRBD2 matches 11 bases. Germline assignment: CDR1 LNHDA and CDR2 SQIVND (reference sequence). This CDR3 region has 15 residues. V was clipped by 2 bases and J by 7 bases; unmatched bases: 4. The CDR3 DNA follows: TGTGCCAGTAGTATATTAGCGGGAGGGGTAAATGAGCAGTTCTTC. Protein: CASSILAGGVNEQFF.

The chain has TRBV28 and TRBJ1-2; maybe TRBD1 (5 bases). Germline assignment: CDR1 MDHEN and CDR2 SYDVKM. V was pared by 3 bases and J by 6 bases, with 8 bases between. The length of the CDR3 is 12 residues. CDR3 nucleotides: TGTGCCAGCAGTTTTGGGGGGAATGGCTACACCTTC. It encodes CASSFGGNGYTF.

This clone was detected once. The V call is TRBV6-1, the J call TRBJ2-7, with a tentative D call TRBD2 (6 bases). Germline V gene lookup returns CDR1 MNHNS and CDR2 SASEGT. V was trimmed by 3 bases and J by 0 bases, leaving 6 bases between them. This CDR3 has 13 amino acids. This chain's CDR3 is CASSEGLSYEQYF. The CDR3 DNA reads TGTGCCAGCAGTGAGGGACTCTCCTACGAGCAGTACTTC.